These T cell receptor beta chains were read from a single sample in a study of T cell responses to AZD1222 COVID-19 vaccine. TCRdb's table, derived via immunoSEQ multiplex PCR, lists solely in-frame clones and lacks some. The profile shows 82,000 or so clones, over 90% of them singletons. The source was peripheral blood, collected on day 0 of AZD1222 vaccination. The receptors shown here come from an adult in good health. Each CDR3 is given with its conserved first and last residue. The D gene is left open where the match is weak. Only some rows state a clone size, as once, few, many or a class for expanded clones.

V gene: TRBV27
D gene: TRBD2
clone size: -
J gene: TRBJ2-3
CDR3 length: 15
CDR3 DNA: TGTGCCAGCAGTACCCTAGCGGGGTTAAGAGATACGCAGTATTTT
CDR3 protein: CASSTLAGLRDTQYF

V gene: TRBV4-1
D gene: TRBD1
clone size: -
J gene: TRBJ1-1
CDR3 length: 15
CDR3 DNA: TGCGCCAGCAGCCAATCTAGGACAGGGAACACTGAAGCTTTCTTT
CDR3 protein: CASSQSRTGNTEAFF

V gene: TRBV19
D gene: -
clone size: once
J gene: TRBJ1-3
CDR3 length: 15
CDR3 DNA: TGTGCCAGTTCAACGGAGGGCTTCTCTGGAAACACCATATATTTT
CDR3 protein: CASSTEGFSGNTIYF

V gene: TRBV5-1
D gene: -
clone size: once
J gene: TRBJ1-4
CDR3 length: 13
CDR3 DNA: TGCGCCAGCAGCTTGGACAATGGCGAAAAACTGTTTTTT
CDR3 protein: CASSLDNGEKLFF

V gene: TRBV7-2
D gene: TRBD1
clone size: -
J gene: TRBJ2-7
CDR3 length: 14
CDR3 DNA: TGTGCCAGCAGCCGGACAGGGAGCTCCTACGAGCAGTACTTC
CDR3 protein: CASSRTGSSYEQYF

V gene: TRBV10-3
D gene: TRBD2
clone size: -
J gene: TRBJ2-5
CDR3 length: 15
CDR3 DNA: TGTGCCATCAGCAAGGGACTAGCGGCAGGAGAGACCCAGTACTTC
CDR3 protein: CAISKGLAAGETQYF

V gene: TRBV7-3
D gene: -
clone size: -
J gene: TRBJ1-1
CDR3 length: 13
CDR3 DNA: TGTGCCAGCAGCTTAACACGGGACACTGAAGCTTTCTTT
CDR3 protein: CASSLTRDTEAFF

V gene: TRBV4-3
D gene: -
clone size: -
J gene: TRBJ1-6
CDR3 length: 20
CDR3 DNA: TGCGCCAGCAGCCAATATTACGATTTACAGGGCTCGTCCTATAATTCACCCCTCCACTTT
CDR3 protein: CASSQYYDLQGSSYNSPLHF

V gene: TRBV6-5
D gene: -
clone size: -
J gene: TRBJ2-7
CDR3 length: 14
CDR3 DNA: TGTGCCAGCAGCATTACAGGGACGGTATACGAGCAGTACTTC
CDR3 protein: CASSITGTVYEQYF

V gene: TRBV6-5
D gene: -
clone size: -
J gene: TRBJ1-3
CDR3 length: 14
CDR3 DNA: TGTGCCAGCAGCCGGACCGACTCTGGAAACACCATATATTTT
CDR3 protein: CASSRTDSGNTIYF

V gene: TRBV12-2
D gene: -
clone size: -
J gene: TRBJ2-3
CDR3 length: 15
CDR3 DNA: TGTGCAAGTCGCTTAGCCGCGGAGTTCGCAGATACGCAGTATTTT
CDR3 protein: CASRLAAEFADTQYF

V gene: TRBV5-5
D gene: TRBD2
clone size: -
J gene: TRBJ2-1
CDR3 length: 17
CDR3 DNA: TGTGCCAGCAGCTTGGAGATGCCCAGCGGGGGTTCCAATGAGCAGTTCTTC
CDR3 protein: CASSLEMPSGGSNEQFF

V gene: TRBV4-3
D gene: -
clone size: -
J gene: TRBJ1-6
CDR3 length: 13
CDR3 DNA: TGCGCCAGCAGCCAAGAAGATAGGGTCACCCTCCACTTT
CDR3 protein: CASSQEDRVTLHF

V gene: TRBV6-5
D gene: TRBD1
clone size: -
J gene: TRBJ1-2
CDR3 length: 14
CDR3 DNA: TGTGCCAGCAGTTCTCAGGGGGCCGGCTATGGCTACACCTTC
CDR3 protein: CASSSQGAGYGYTF

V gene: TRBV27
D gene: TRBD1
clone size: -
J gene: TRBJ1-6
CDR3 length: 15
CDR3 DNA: TGTGCCAGCAGCCCCAGACAGGGATATAATTCACCCCTCCACTTT
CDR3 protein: CASSPRQGYNSPLHF

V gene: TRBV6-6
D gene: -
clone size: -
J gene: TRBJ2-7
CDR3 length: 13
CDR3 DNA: TGTGCCAGCAGCCCGGGGGACTCCTACGAGCAGTACTTC
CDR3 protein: CASSPGDSYEQYF

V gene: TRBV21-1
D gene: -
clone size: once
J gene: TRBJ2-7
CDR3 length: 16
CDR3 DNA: TGTGCCAGCAACCTTATGACAGCCCGAACAGTCTACGAGCAGTACTTC
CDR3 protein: CASNLMTARTVYEQYF

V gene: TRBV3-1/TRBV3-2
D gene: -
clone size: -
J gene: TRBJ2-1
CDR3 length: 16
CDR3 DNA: TGTGCCAGCAGCCAAGGGAACAGGGACAATAGGAATGAGCAGTTCTTC
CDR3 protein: CASSQGNRDNRNEQFF

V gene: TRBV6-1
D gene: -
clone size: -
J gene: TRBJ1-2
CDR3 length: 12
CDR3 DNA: TGTGCCAGCAGTGATAGGGTAATGGGCTACACCTTC
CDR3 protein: CASSDRVMGYTF

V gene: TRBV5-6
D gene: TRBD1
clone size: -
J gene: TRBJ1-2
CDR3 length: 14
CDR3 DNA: TGTGCCAGCAGCTTTGACAGGGACCTCTATGGCTACACCTTC
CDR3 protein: CASSFDRDLYGYTF

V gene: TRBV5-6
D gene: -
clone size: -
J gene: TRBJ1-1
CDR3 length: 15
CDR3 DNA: TGTGCCAGCAGCTTGGAACGTCGACGTACCTTTGAAGCTTTCTTT
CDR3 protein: CASSLERRRTFEAFF

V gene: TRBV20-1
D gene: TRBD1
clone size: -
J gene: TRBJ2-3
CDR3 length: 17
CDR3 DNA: TGCAGTGCTAGTCATCGAAGGGGGCCCAGGATAGCGGATACGCAGTATTTT
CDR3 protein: CSASHRRGPRIADTQYF

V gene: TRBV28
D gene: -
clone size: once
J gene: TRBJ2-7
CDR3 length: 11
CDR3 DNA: TGTGCCACTATGGGGGCTCGGGAGCAGTACTTC
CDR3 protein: CATMGAREQYF

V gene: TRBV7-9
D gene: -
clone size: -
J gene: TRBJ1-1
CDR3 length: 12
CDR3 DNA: TGTGCCAGCACCACAGCGAACACTGAAGCTTTCTTT
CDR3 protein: CASTTANTEAFF

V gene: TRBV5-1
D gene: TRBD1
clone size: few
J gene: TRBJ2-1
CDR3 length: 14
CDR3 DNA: TGCGCCAGCAGCTTGGGCCAGGGGGCCTATGAGCAGTTCTTC
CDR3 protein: CASSLGQGAYEQFF

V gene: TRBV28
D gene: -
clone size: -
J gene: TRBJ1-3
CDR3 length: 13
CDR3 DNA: TGTGCCAGCAGCCTTGGGACATTTAATGCCATATATTTT
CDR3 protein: CASSLGTFNAIYF

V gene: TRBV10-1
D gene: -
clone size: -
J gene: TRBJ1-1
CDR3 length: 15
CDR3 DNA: TGCGCCAGCAGTGAGTCCGGGCAGGCGAACACTGAAGCTTTCTTT
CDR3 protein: CASSESGQANTEAFF

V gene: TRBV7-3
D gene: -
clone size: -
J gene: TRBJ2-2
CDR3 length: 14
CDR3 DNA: TGTGCCTGTGAGAGCAGTCTAGGCACCGGGGAGCTGTTTTTT
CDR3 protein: CACESSLGTGELFF

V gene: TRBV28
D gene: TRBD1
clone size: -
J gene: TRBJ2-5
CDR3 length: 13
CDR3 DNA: TGTGCCACCACGCCAGGGGGCGGAGAGACCCAGTACTTC
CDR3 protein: CATTPGGGETQYF

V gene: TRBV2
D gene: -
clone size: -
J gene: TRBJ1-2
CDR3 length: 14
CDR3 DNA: TGTGCCAGCAGTGATATCCGGTCTAACTATGGCTACACCTTC
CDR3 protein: CASSDIRSNYGYTF

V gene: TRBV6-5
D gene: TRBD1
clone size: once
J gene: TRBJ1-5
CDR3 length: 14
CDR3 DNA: TGTGCCAGCAGATGGACAGGGGAGTATCAGCCCCAGCATTTT
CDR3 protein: CASRWTGEYQPQHF

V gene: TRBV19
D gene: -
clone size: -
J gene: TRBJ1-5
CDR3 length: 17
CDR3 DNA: TGTGCCAGTAGTATAGATGGGATTCTCGCGATCAATCAGCCCCAGCATTTT
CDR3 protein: CASSIDGILAINQPQHF

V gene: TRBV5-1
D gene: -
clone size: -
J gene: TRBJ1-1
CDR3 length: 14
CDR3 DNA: TGCGCCAGCAGCTCCCCGGACGGGAACACTGAAGCTTTCTTT
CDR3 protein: CASSSPDGNTEAFF

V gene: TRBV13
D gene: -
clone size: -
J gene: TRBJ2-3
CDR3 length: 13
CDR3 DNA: TGTGCCAGCAGCTTAGGAGGGCCCGATACGCAGTATTTT
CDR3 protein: CASSLGGPDTQYF

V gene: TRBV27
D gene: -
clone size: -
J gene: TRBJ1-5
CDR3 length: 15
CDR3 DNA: TGTGCCAGCAGAAGTGGTGGTTTGGGCAATCAGCCCCAGCATTTT
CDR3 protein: CASRSGGLGNQPQHF

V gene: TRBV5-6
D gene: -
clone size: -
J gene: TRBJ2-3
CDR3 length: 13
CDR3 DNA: TGTGCCAGCAGCAAGGGGAGCACAGATACGCAGTATTTT
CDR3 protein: CASSKGSTDTQYF

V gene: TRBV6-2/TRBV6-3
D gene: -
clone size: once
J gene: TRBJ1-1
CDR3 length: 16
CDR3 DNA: TGTGCCAGCAGTTACGGGGCCGAACAGTTGAACACTGAAGCTTTCTTT
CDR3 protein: CASSYGAEQLNTEAFF

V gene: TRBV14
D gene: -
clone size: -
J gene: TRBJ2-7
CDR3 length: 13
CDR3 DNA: TGTGCCAGCAGCCCCTGGGGGAACTACGAGCAGTACTTC
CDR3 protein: CASSPWGNYEQYF

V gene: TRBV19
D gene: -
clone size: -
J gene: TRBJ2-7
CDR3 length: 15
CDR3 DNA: TGTGCCAGTAGTATACGCAGAACCCTCTCCTACGAGCAGTACTTC
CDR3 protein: CASSIRRTLSYEQYF

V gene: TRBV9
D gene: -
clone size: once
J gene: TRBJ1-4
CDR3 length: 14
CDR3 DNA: TGTGCCAGCAGCGAGACCCTTTCTGGTGCAATGCTGTTTTTT
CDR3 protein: CASSETLSGAMLFF